The 17 T cell receptor beta chains below all came from one sample that was sequenced in a study of blood T cell repertoires in COVID-19. Repertoires were generated with immunoSEQ multiplex PCR, while TCRdb's copy carries only in-frame clones and drops some. The repertoire holds about 59,000 clones, with around 67% as singletons. The sequenced material came from peripheral blood. These receptors were obtained from a woman aged 70-85 years with acute or convalescent COVID-19.

This clone was detected a few times. The J gene is TRBJ2-1, the V gene TRBV3-1 (or the pseudogene TRBV3-2), with D possibly matching TRBD2 (5 bases). The germline gives CDR1 LGHDT, CDR2 YNNKEL (reference sequence). The V and J ends lost 0 bases and 7 bases respectively, with 16 bases between them. The CDR3 is 16 residues long. The CDR3 sequence: CASSQEGWERPNEQFF. CDR3 sequence (DNA): TGTGCCAGCAGCCAAGAAGGTTGGGAGCGGCCTAATGAGCAGTTCTTC.

The DNA for the CDR3 is TGTGCCACCAGCGGGACTAGCGGGGGGGCAATAGAGACCCAGTACTTC. This codes for CATSGTSGGAIETQYF. This chain uses TRBV24-1 with TRBJ2-5; 16 bases fit TRBD2. The CDR3 loop spans 16 amino acids. The trim removed 7 bases at V and 4 bases at J, leaving 5 bases unmatched. Per the germline V gene, CDR1 is KGHDR and CDR2 is SFDVKD.

The V and J genes are TRBV2 and TRBJ1-4; no firm D call. CDR3 size: 15 residues. Trimming stripped 4 bases from V and 6 bases from J, with 15 bases between. Looked up from germline, CDR1 is SNHLY and CDR2 is FYNNEI. The CDR3 protein is CASSGILKADEKLFF. The DNA of the CDR3 is TGTGCCAGCAGTGGTATACTCAAAGCGGATGAAAAACTGTTTTTT. Full variable domain (outside the CDR3, taken from reference TRBV2 and TRBJ1-4): EPEVTQTPSHQVTQMGQEVILRCVPISNHLYFYWYRQILGQKVEFLVSFYNNEISEKSEIFDDQFSVERPDGSNFTLKIRSTKLEDSAMYFCASSGILKADEKLFFGSGTQLSVL.

The chain links TRBV18 to TRBJ1-5, with D possibly matching TRBD1 (5 bases). Germline CDR1 reads KGHSH; CDR2 reads LQKENI. Trimming shortened V by 3 bases and J by 4 bases, and 19 bases separated the two germline ends. The CDR3 covers 17 residues. The CDR3 DNA follows: TGTGCCAGCTCACCCCGTGCGTCCTTGGGGGGTAATCAGCCCCAGCATTTT. Translation gives CASSPRASLGGNQPQHF.

In its sample, this clone ranks as medium-sized. This chain links TRBV6-5 with TRBJ1-5; 7 bases agree with TRBD1. Germline values: CDR1 MNHEY, CDR2 SVGAGI. This CDR3 has 14 amino acids. With V trimmed by 6 bases and J by 0 bases, 2 bases remained unmatched. CDR3: CASRPGGSNQPQHF. The CDR3 nucleotides read TGTGCCAGCAGGCCAGGGGGTAGCAATCAGCCCCAGCATTTT.

V usage is TRBV7-6 and J usage is TRBJ1-6; possibly TRBD1 for D (6 bases). The CDR3 is 14 amino acids. Germline-derived CDR1 and CDR2 are SGHVS and FNYEAQ. V was clipped by 5 bases and J by 7 bases, with 12 bases between them. The CDR3 is CASSLGQSNSPLHF. The CDR3 DNA reads TGTGCCAGCAGCCTTGGACAGTCAAATTCACCCCTCCACTTT.

This CDR3 reads CASSDRRGPQETQYF. In DNA form, the CDR3 reads TGTGCCAGCAGTGATCGTAGGGGGCCACAAGAGACCCAGTACTTC. The gene calls are TRBV7-9 and TRBJ2-5; 7 nucleotides agree with TRBD1. V was clipped by 6 bases and J by 2 bases; unmatched bases: 9. Germline CDR1 SEHNR, CDR2 FQNEAQ (reference sequence). CDR3 length: 15 amino acids.

The rearrangement links TRBV4-1 to TRBJ1-4; TRBD1 aligns across 9 bases. Germline loops: CDR1 MGHRA, CDR2 YSYEKL. The CDR3 spans 17 residues. Trimming took 2 bases from V and 0 from J; bases not matched to a gene: 4. In DNA form, the CDR3 reads TGCGCCAGCAGCCAACGGGACAGGGTGGCAACTAATGAAAAACTGTTTTTT. Translation: CASSQRDRVATNEKLFF.

This clone occurred a few times. The chain joins TRBV5-1 to TRBJ1-2; 12 nucleotides agree with TRBD1. This CDR3 has 15 residues. Unmatched junction bases numbered 10, after V lost 2 bases and J lost 11 bases. The germline V gene encodes CDR1 SGHRS and CDR2 YFSETQ. DNA for the CDR3: TGCGCCAGCAGCTTTACCGGGACAGGGGGCTTTCTATACACCTTC. As protein: CASSFTGTGGFLYTF.

V and J are TRBV6-4 and TRBJ1-3; D unresolved. Germline values: CDR1 MRHNA, CDR2 SNTAGT. The V end was cut by 2 bases, the J end by 4 bases, with 18 bases between. The CDR3 length is 17 residues. This CDR3 is CASSDPTGLWSGNTIYF. CDR3 coding DNA: TGTGCCAGCAGTGACCCGACGGGTCTGTGGTCGGGAAACACCATATATTTT.

As concerns this clone: The sample carries other DNA sequences with the same CDR3. V gene TRBV5-1 combines with J gene TRBJ2-2, with D possibly TRBD2 on 6 matching bases. The V and J ends lost 5 bases and 4 bases respectively, with 15 bases between them. Germline CDR1 SGHRS, CDR2 YFSETQ. The CDR3 totals 15 residues. The CDR3 nucleotides are TGCGCCAGCAGGCTCGGGGGTCAGGGCACCGGGGAGCTGTTTTTT. Protein product: CASRLGGQGTGELFF.

The CDR3 region has the DNA TGCGCCAGCAGCTTGGCTTGGGGGACAACGAGGGCCTATGGCTACACCTTC. Amino acids: CASSLAWGTTRAYGYTF. The chain recombines TRBV5-1 with TRBJ1-2; weak D call: TRBD1 (6 bases). The germline V and J ends were trimmed by 0 bases and 4 bases, with 19 bases remaining between them. CDR3 length equals 17 residues. Germline V gives CDR1 SGHRS, CDR2 YFSETQ.

The rearrangement uses TRBV7-9 and TRBJ2-1, with TRBD1 matching over 7 bases. The CDR3 runs 16 residues. V gave up 5 bases and J gave up 0 bases; unmatched junction bases: 7. Germline V lookup: CDR1 SEHNR, CDR2 FQNEAQ (reference sequence). DNA of the CDR3: TGTGCCAGCAGCCCCCGGTGGGACAGCTCCTACAATGAGCAGTTCTTC. Protein: CASSPRWDSSYNEQFF.

This clone was seen once. The chain uses TRBV11-2 and TRBJ2-3; 16 nucleotides match TRBD2. The V gene's germline CDR1 is SGHAT and CDR2 FQNNGV. V shed 0 bases and J 14 bases; nucleotides not matched to a gene: 5. This CDR3 comprises 15 residues. In nucleotides, the CDR3 is TGTGCCAGCAGCTTAGAGGGACTAGCGGGGGGGAGGCCGTATTTT. Translated, it gives CASSLEGLAGGRPYF.

The chain combines TRBV2 with TRBJ1-2; D gene unclear. There are 11 residues in the CDR3. Per germline, CDR1 SNHLY and CDR2 FYNNEI. V lost 5 bases to trimming and J lost 8 bases, with 9 bases between them. The CDR3 DNA sequence: TGTGCCAGCAGTCTCAGCGGAGGCTACACCTTC. Residues: CASSLSGGYTF. Full variable domain (missing parts from reference TRBV2 and TRBJ1-2): EPEVTQTPSHQVTQMGQEVILRCVPISNHLYFYWYRQILGQKVEFLVSFYNNEISEKSEIFDDQFSVERPDGSNFTLKIRSTKLEDSAMYFCASSLSGGYTFGSGTRLTVV.

This chain joins TRBV11-2 and TRBJ2-1; a weak D match, TRBD1 (5 bases). The CDR3 is made up of 15 amino acids. V was trimmed by 1 base and J by 4 bases, leaving 11 bases between them. The V gene's germline CDR1 is SGHAT and CDR2 FQNNGV. Written as DNA, the CDR3 is TGTGCCAGCAGCTTAGGCCAACAGGCTTACAATGAGCAGTTCTTC. This encodes CASSLGQQAYNEQFF. Based on the CDR3 plus reference TRBV11-2 and TRBJ2-1, the full variable domain is EAGVAQSPRYKIIEKRQSVAFWCNPISGHATLYWYQQILGQGPKLLIQFQNNGVVDDSQLPKDRFSAERLKGVDSTLKIQPAKLEDSAVYLCASSLGQQAYNEQFFGPGTRLTVL.

The genes are TRBV5-5 and TRBJ1-2; D ambiguous. The CDR3 is 15 amino acids. The V gene lost 0 bases and the J gene lost 2 bases, with 11 bases spanning the gap. Germline V gives CDR1 SGHKS, CDR2 YYEKEE (reference sequence). The CDR3 DNA sequence: TGTGCCAGCAGCTTGGTTGTGGGGAGGAACTATGGCTACACCTTC. Protein sequence: CASSLVVGRNYGYTF. The variable domain in full, completed from reference TRBV5-5 and TRBJ1-2, reads DAGVTQSPTHLIKTRGQQVTLRCSPISGHKSVSWYQQVLGQGPQFIFQYYEKEERGRGNFPDRFSARQFPNYSSELNVNALLLGDSALYLCASSLVVGRNYGYTFGSGTRLTVV.